The clone carrying this TCR beta chain was seen at least ten times. The length of the CDR3 is 12 residues. The ends were cut back, 1 base at V and 5 bases at J, with 2 bases in the middle. This entry belongs to a study of CD8 T cells in ankylosing spondylitis. TCRdb re-analysed the 5' RACE reads in MiXCR, keeping a single row per CDR3 protein. The table has tens of thousands of distinct CDR3 sequences, approximately 5.3% seen once. The chain joins TRBV12-3 or TRBV12-4 to TRBJ2-2; no clear D gene. The sequence derives from a male donor with ankylosing spondylitis or in good health (not recorded which). Material: blood, either unsorted or a sorted T cell fraction (not recorded which). CDR3: CASSLGTGELFF. CDR3 sequence (DNA): TGTGCCAGCAGTTTAGGGACCGGGGAGCTGTTTTTT.